This TCR beta chain derives from a study of T cells in Graves' hyperthyroidism and ophthalmopathy. At the level of the study: Peripheral blood samples were taken at initial diagnosis, prior to any treatment.

TCR beta CDR3 region amplification was performed from RNA transcripts. The TCR CDR3 was amplified in a first-round RT-PCR using the HTBI primer set. MiXCR, run by TCRdb on the multiplex PCR reads, gives a single entry per CDR3 protein. The sample has approximately 690,000 distinct CDR3 sequences; more than 14% are singletons. V shed 6 bases, J shed 6 bases, and the junction held 12 bases outside the gene matches. The CDR3 length is 16 residues. The germline gives CDR1 SNHLY, CDR2 FYNNEI. Diagnosing involved the use of clinical symptoms, serum thyroxine and TRAb, thyroid ultrasound and orbital computed tomography. Study-wide findings and caveats: The model forecast ophthalmopathy, anticipating it by a median around 6.5 months before onset. The blood repertoire included most of the expanded thyroid clonotypes above 0.001.

About this clonotype: Its antigen is not known.

Sequenced material: blood. This sequence originates from a woman aged 45-65 years with Graves' ophthalmopathy. The V call is TRBV2, the J call TRBJ2-7; 12 bases are shared with TRBD2. CDR3 sequence: CASSRRLAGVGREQYF. CDR3 nucleotides: TGTGCCAGCAGCAGGCGACTAGCGGGAGTGGGTCGCGAGCAGTACTTC.